Reported below is one TCR beta chain. It lacks a known antigen. No per-base quality is available; no much larger clone lies one base away. Each collaborating institution followed its own protocols to collect whole blood in K2EDTA tubes. For TCRbeta analysis, collaborator samples were shipped as frozen whole blood, as isolated PBMCs, or as DNA extracted from either sample type. This entry is derived from a study of blood T cell repertoires in COVID-19 (dated by TCRdb to 2020 to 2022). Background on the whole study: Collaborator samples came from the United States, Italy and Spain and covered acute and convalescent phases of COVID-19. The samples were drawn from two sources: the first 160 participants of the ongoing ImmuneRACE study, and 950 to 1,500 subjects contributed by 6 global collaborators. The prospective study material was composed of cDNA or gDNA derived from T cells, B-cell-depleted T cells, or PBMCs. Sample metadata almost always included a de-identified subject ID, COVID-19 status, age in years and sex. The repertoires were released in a freely available public database intended as a resource for research on the immune response to SARS-CoV-2. Where HLA class I and class II types were available, the types were taken from metadata supplied by the sample provider, not from assay-based typing. Subjects who had been exposed to COVID-19, were actively infected with it, or had recovered from it provided the deeply sampled blood TCRbeta repertoires that made up the dataset. Broader findings and caveats from the paper: Clinical and demographic metadata were provided uncurated, with the amount varying by source and participant.

TCRbeta CDR3 regions were amplified from genomic DNA by means of the immunoSEQ Assay, a bias-controlled multiplex PCR. Concerning the study's data processing: Nucleated cell counts per sample were estimated from amplification of reference gene primers within the assay. Sequence reads were collapsed and filtered to measure the absolute abundance of every unique TCRbeta CDR3 rearrangement. Productive Simpson clonality was computed per sample as the square root of Simpson's diversity index over productive rearrangements. The source is immuneACCESS, and TCRdb retained only in-frame sequences with V and J called. Part of the clones is not carried over; for the studies checked, unresolved V genes explain less than half of this, and the remainder is unexplained. D and trimming were read from the DNA, whereas the V and J calls and clone size are those reported in that table. The sample table contains fewer than 150,000 clones; only one count was recorded for about 80% of them. Approximately 10% of the sample rests with the top ten.

V is cut back by 6 bases and J by 5 bases, with 7 bases in the junction unmatched. Reading the germline V gene gives CDR1 MNHEY and CDR2 SVGAGI. The CDR3 has 14 amino acids, counting the end cysteine and phenylalanine. Left in the record is the CDR3 DNA by itself, 42 bases read in frame from the first base. The rearrangement joined TRBV6-5 to TRBJ1-1; 9 middle bases align to TRBD1. The sample comprised peripheral blood. The sequence came from a human donor in a cohort sampled during active COVID-19. The nucleotide sequence reads TGTGCCAGCAGGCTACAGGGGGCGCAGACTGAAGCTTTCTTT. This encodes CASRLQGAQTEAFF.